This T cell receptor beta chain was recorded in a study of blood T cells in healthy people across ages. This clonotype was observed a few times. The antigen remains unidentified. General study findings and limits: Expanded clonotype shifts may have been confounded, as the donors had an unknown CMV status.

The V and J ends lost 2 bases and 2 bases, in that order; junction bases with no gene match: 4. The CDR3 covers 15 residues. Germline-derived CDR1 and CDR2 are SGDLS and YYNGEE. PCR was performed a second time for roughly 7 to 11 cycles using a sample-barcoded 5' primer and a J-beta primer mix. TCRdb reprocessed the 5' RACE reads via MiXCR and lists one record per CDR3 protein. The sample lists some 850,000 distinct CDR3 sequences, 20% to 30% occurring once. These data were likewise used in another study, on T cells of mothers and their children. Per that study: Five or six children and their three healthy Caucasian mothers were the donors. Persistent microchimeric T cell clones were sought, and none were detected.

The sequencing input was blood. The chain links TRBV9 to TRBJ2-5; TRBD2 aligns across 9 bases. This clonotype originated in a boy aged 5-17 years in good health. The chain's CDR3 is CASSVSSGAQETQYF. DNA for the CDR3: TGTGCCAGCAGCGTTTCTAGCGGGGCACAAGAGACCCAGTACTTC.